In this sample, the clone carrying this T cell receptor beta chain turned up a few times. Its antigen is currently unknown. The CDR3 totals 15 residues. Germline CDR1 SQVTM, CDR2 ANQGSEA. The data originate from a study of response to subunit inactivated influenza vaccine. TCRdb fed the RT-PCR reads into MiXCR, producing one record per CDR3 protein. The sample consists of about 700,000 distinct CDR3 sequences, 11% to 15% of them appearing once. The study, taken as a whole, reports: Few additional T cells are recruited per seasonal influenza vaccination, authors suggested.

The starting material was PBMCs from blood, obtained 14 to 15 days before vaccination. The chain has TRBV29-1 and TRBJ2-2; the match to TRBD2 covers 12 bases. The sequence derives from a man in his fifties or sixties who received an inactivated influenza vaccine. Written as DNA, the CDR3 is TGCAGTTGCCGACTAGCGGGAGTTCTGGGCGGGGAGCTGTTTTTT. Amino acids: CSCRLAGVLGGELFF.